This record looks at one TCR beta chain sequence and its context. Which antigen it targets is not known. No base quality information exists; no much larger clone differs at one position. Donors formed part of the validation cohort, which comprised fewer than 150 subjects and was distinct from the first cohort of under 850 subjects. This entry comes from a study of cytomegalovirus exposure and HLA in healthy donors (dated by TCRdb to 2015 to 2018). About the study as a whole: A later analysis indicated that the roughly 120 validation repertoires were generated on the platform also employed for the 670 or so repertoires of the first cohort. The aim of the study was to test whether cataloging public T cell receptors could identify signatures of past pathogen exposure. In addition to the first cohort of 650 to 800 subjects, a separate validation cohort of 120 different subjects was used. High-throughput TCR immunosequencing, statistical association of individual TCRs with disease status, and machine learning were combined to predict cytomegalovirus infection status.

The paper as a whole reports these results and caveats: The validation cohort had no HLA typing available for a later analysis, so co-occurrence within that cohort was assessed over all 130 or so repertoires. Three of the identified cytomegalovirus-associated TCR beta chains were confirmed in vitro to be specific for cytomegalovirus antigens. Cytomegalovirus status was reported to be diagnosed by the classifier with high specificity and sensitivity in both the original and validation cohorts. In the study, some 160 TCR beta chains were listed as associated with cytomegalovirus. Of the cluster scores, approximately 95% were above 0 in a later analysis, which found that TCRs clustered in the first cohort also tended to co-occur in the 120 validation repertoires. The authors suggested that the approach could potentially be generalized to other disease states and immunological phenotypes. Most TCR sequences were observed very rarely across donors, whereas some public TCRs were present in many individuals.

Reading the germline V gene gives CDR1 SQVTM and CDR2 ANQGSEA. V loses 5 bases, J loses 3 bases, and the germline ends lie 15 bases apart. Measured from the cysteine to the phenylalanine, the CDR3 is 14 residues long. Left in the record is the CDR3 DNA by itself, 42 bases read in frame from the first base. Library construction relied on the immunoSEQ multiplex PCR assay. The study's own analysis went as follows. A statistical classification framework was built for diagnosing cytomegalovirus status from the catalog of TCR beta chain sequences. TCRdb stores this immuneACCESS table with in-frame sequences only. Part of the clones is absent; in the studies checked, under half of the shortfall reflects unresolved V genes, and no reason is known for the rest. The V and J calls and clone size were taken over from that table, and D and trimming were inferred from the DNA. The sample table records some 260,000 clones; about 90% of these occur just once. In total, the top ten clones hold 12% of the sample.

Sequencing used PBMCs. The sequence was obtained from a young man in good health and CMV-seropositive. The chain is encoded by TRBV29-1 joined to TRBJ2-3; the D segment could be TRBD2, given 5 matching bases. The DNA sequence is TGCAGCGTTTCCCGGGCGGGTGTAACAGATACGCAGTATTTT. Translated, this gives CSVSRAGVTDTQYF.